The 6 T cell receptor beta chains below all came from one sample that was sequenced in a study of molecular identifiers for immune sequencing clone quantification. TCRdb recomputed calls from the PCR reads with MiXCR, one row per CDR3 protein. The sample records roughly 300,000 distinct CDR3 sequences, roughly 24% being singletons. The sequenced material came from naive CD8+ T cells from blood, with Jurkat cell RNA spiked in. As for subset: FACS-sorted CD8+CD4-CCR7+CD45RA+ naive T cells. These receptors were taken from a human donor in good health. Some libraries in this study had Jurkat cell RNA spiked in.

This clonotype was seen a handful of times. The chain couples TRBV7-2 to TRBJ2-7; the match to TRBD2 covers 8 bases. With 2 bases clipped from V and 2 bases from J, the junction kept 8 bases outside the gene matches. The CDR3 runs 16 residues. Germline V gives CDR1 SGHTA, CDR2 FQGNSA. CDR3 protein: CASSLPGLVLTYEQYF. CDR3 DNA: TGTGCCAGCAGCTTACCGGGACTAGTTTTAACCTACGAGCAGTACTTC. Combining the CDR3 with reference TRBV7-2 and TRBJ2-7 gives the whole variable domain GAGVSQSPSNKVTEKGKDVELRCDPISGHTALYWYRQSLGQGLEFLIYFQGNSAPDKSGLPSDRFSAERTGGSVSTLTIQRTQQEDSAVYLCASSLPGLVLTYEQYFGPGTRLTVT.

As to this clonotype: With a much larger clone just one base away, this may be a read error. The genes are TRBV6-2 or TRBV6-3 and TRBJ2-7; unclear D gene. The germline gives CDR1 MNHEY, CDR2 SVGEGT. V was clipped by 1 base and J by 6 bases, with 4 bases between them. This CDR3 is 11 amino acids long. The CDR3 DNA is TGTGCCAGCAGTTACTACCCCGAGCAGTACTTC. Its translation is CASSYYPEQYF.

This clonotype showed up many times. V usage is TRBV30 and J usage is TRBJ2-3; 8 bases map to TRBD2. The germline V gene has CDR1 GTSNPN and CDR2 SVGIG (reference sequence). The V gene end was trimmed by 7 bases and the J gene end by 3 bases; junction bases not matched to a gene: 3. This CDR3 region has 12 residues. CDR3 bases: TGTGCCTCCGAGCGGGAGACAGATACGCAGTATTTT. Encoded protein: CASERETDTQYF.

A note on this clonotype: A much more abundant neighbour one base away suggests this may be a read error. CDR3 protein: CASSYDRREGENTEAFF. The CDR3 nucleotides read TGTGCCAGCAGCTACGATAGACGGGAGGGGGAGAATACTGAAGCTTTCTTT. V usage is TRBV6-2 or TRBV6-3 and J usage is TRBJ1-1; D may be TRBD1 (6 bases). The germline V and J ends were trimmed by 6 bases and 5 bases, with 25 bases remaining between them. Germline CDR1 MNHEY, CDR2 SVGEGT. The CDR3 extends over 17 amino acids.

There are many counts of this clonotype. The chain links TRBV9 to TRBJ1-3; the D is unclear. In germline, CDR1 is SGDLS, CDR2 YYNGEE. Trimming cost V 3 bases and J 1 base, with 14 bases left between them. The length of the CDR3 is 16 residues. The CDR3 loop is CASSASGRGSGNTIYF. Here the CDR3 DNA reads TGTGCCAGCAGCGCCAGCGGGCGGGGATCTGGAAACACCATATATTTT.

This clonotype was observed at least ten times. This chain links TRBV5-1 with TRBJ1-1; D gene unclear. Germline loops: CDR1 SGHRS, CDR2 YFSETQ. The V end lost 0 bases, the J end lost 10 bases, and 16 bases lay between the germline ends. This CDR3 region has 14 residues. The CDR3 bases are TGCGCCAGCAGCTTGGAGTCAGGCCCGGGAGGAGCTTTCTTT. Translating it yields CASSLESGPGGAFF.